The T cell receptor beta chain described here comes from a study of shared clonotypes between healthy human individuals. About the research overall: Per donor, CD8 memory used one plate, CD8 naive used two, CD4 memory used three and CD4 naive used three. General observations from the study: Lower generation probabilities were found for non-shared clonotypes than for those shared by all four donors. Blood alone was sampled, and tissue repertoires likely differ.

Concerning this clone itself: What it recognizes is unknown.

This table comes from immunoSEQ multiplex PCR, and its TCRdb copy is limited to in-frame clones, with some not included. The sample has approximately 620,000 clones; almost 97% are singletons. The germline CDR1 and CDR2 sequences are LNHDA and SQIVND (reference sequence). The CDR3 runs 12 residues. With 7 bases clipped from V and 11 bases from J, the junction kept 7 bases outside the gene matches. Source material: naive CD4+ T cells sorted from blood. The subset is: CD45RA+ positively selected. The chain employs TRBV19 and TRBJ1-5, with TRBD1 matching 8 bases. The sequence came from a woman aged 25 to 39 in good health. CDR3 loop: CASIGDRRAQHF. CDR3 DNA sequence: TGTGCCAGTATCGGGGACAGGCGGGCCCAGCATTTT.